This T cell receptor beta chain came from a study of Graves' ophthalmopathy and Graves' hyperthyroidism. The authors amplified TCR beta CDR3 regions, and they did so from RNA transcripts for repertoire sequencing. Second-round multiplex PCR came after a first-round RT-PCR that employed HTBI primers. TCRdb re-called the multiplex PCR reads through MiXCR, storing one row per CDR3 protein. The sample records over a million distinct CDR3 sequences, roughly 35% being singletons. This receptor was taken from an adult man with Graves' hyperthyroidism. The sequenced material came from peripheral blood or thyroid tissue (not recorded which).

In DNA, the CDR3 is TGTGCCAGCAGTCCAACCCGCACAGGGGGCTTAGAGACCCAGTACTTC. Translating it yields CASSPTRTGGLETQYF. The rearrangement joins TRBV27 to TRBJ2-5, with TRBD1 matching over 9 bases. The CDR3 is made up of 16 amino acids. The V gene end was trimmed by 5 bases and the J gene end by 4 bases; junction bases not matched to a gene: 11. Germline V lookup: CDR1 MNHEY, CDR2 SMNVEV (reference sequence).